This is a list of T cell receptor beta chains from one sample in a study of CD8 T cells in ankylosing spondylitis. One entry per CDR3 protein results from TCRdb running MiXCR on the 5' RACE reads. Of hundreds of thousands of distinct CDR3 sequences listed, about 10% are singletons. The sequenced sample consisted of blood, either unsorted or a sorted T cell fraction (not recorded which). These receptors all come from a male donor with ankylosing spondylitis. The CDR3 runs from the conserved cysteine through the conserved F or W. Each record gives: V gene, D gene, J gene, clone size, CDR3 DNA, CDR3 protein. D genes are given only for firm matches. The size entry is marked missing in some rows and otherwise reads once, few, many or a size class.

v_call: TRBV6-1; d_call: -; j_call: TRBJ1-6; clone_size: few; cdr3_nt: TGTGCCAGCAGTGAACTCGGAGGCTTAGGGTCACCCCTCCACTTT; cdr3_aa: CASSELGGLGSPLHF
v_call: TRBV5-1; d_call: -; j_call: TRBJ2-7; clone_size: -; cdr3_nt: TGCGCCAGCAGCTTGATCCCGGACGGCTACGAGCAGTACTTC; cdr3_aa: CASSLIPDGYEQYF
v_call: TRBV7-3; d_call: TRBD1; j_call: TRBJ2-2; clone_size: -; cdr3_nt: TGTGCCAGCAGCTCACAGGGGGCGAGCACCGGGGAGCTGTTTTTT; cdr3_aa: CASSSQGASTGELFF
v_call: TRBV7-2; d_call: TRBD2; j_call: TRBJ2-1; clone_size: -; cdr3_nt: TGTGCCAGCAGCCCCCTAGCGGGGGCTATAAATGAGCAGTTCTTC; cdr3_aa: CASSPLAGAINEQFF
v_call: TRBV20-1; d_call: -; j_call: TRBJ2-1; clone_size: few; cdr3_nt: TGCAGTGCTAGTAAGTTCTCCTACAATGAGCAGTTCTTC; cdr3_aa: CSASKFSYNEQFF
v_call: TRBV6-5; d_call: -; j_call: TRBJ1-1; clone_size: many; cdr3_nt: TGTGCCAGCAGTGGGGCGGGCACTGAAGCTTTCTTT; cdr3_aa: CASSGAGTEAFF
v_call: TRBV7-2; d_call: -; j_call: TRBJ1-1; clone_size: few; cdr3_nt: TGTGCCAGCAGCTTAGGGCAGGCTAGTGAAGCTTTCTTT; cdr3_aa: CASSLGQASEAFF
v_call: TRBV15; d_call: -; j_call: TRBJ2-3; clone_size: many; cdr3_nt: TGTGCCACCAGCAGAGATTTCGGAACGGGCACAGATACGCAGTATTTT; cdr3_aa: CATSRDFGTGTDTQYF
v_call: TRBV12-3/TRBV12-4; d_call: TRBD1; j_call: TRBJ1-6; clone_size: many; cdr3_nt: TGTGCCAGCAGTCGCTCGGGACAGGGCAATTCACCCCTCCACTTT; cdr3_aa: CASSRSGQGNSPLHF
v_call: TRBV5-1; d_call: -; j_call: TRBJ2-1; clone_size: -; cdr3_nt: TGCGCCACAAAGGGTTCCAAGTATCCGTTCTTC; cdr3_aa: CATKGSKYPFF
v_call: TRBV6-5; d_call: TRBD1; j_call: TRBJ2-5; clone_size: few; cdr3_nt: TGTGCCAGCAGTTACTCGGGACAGGGGATAGAGACCCAGTACTTC; cdr3_aa: CASSYSGQGIETQYF
v_call: TRBV7-2; d_call: -; j_call: TRBJ2-7; clone_size: -; cdr3_nt: TGTGCCAGCAGCAAGACTACCTACGAGCAGTACTTC; cdr3_aa: CASSKTTYEQYF
v_call: TRBV20-1; d_call: -; j_call: TRBJ1-1; clone_size: few; cdr3_nt: TGCAGTGCTAGAGCCCCTACAGGGCCGGTCACTGAAGCTTTCTTT; cdr3_aa: CSARAPTGPVTEAFF
v_call: TRBV9; d_call: -; j_call: TRBJ2-5; clone_size: few; cdr3_nt: TGTGCCAGCAGCGTAGGGAGTAGCCCCGCCCAAGAGACCCAGTACTTC; cdr3_aa: CASSVGSSPAQETQYF
v_call: TRBV7-2; d_call: TRBD1; j_call: TRBJ2-1; clone_size: -; cdr3_nt: TGTGCCAGCAGCGCTAGACAGGGGACGGATGAGCAGTTCTTC; cdr3_aa: CASSARQGTDEQFF
v_call: TRBV6-2/TRBV6-3; d_call: -; j_call: TRBJ2-1; clone_size: -; cdr3_nt: TGTGCCAGCAGTTACGAATTGGGGATCGGTGAGCAGTTCTTC; cdr3_aa: CASSYELGIGEQFF
v_call: TRBV12-3/TRBV12-4; d_call: -; j_call: TRBJ1-1; clone_size: many; cdr3_nt: TGTGCCAGCAGTTTTGGGCGGGAAGGTGCTGAAGCTTTCTTT; cdr3_aa: CASSFGREGAEAFF
v_call: TRBV5-1; d_call: -; j_call: TRBJ1-1; clone_size: few; cdr3_nt: TGCGCCAGCAGCTTGGTTGTTTCTAGCGTGAACACTGAAGCTTTCTTT; cdr3_aa: CASSLVVSSVNTEAFF
v_call: TRBV2; d_call: TRBD1; j_call: TRBJ2-2; clone_size: -; cdr3_nt: TGTGCCAGCAGTGCTGACAGGGCGCTAACCGGGGAGCTGTTTTTT; cdr3_aa: CASSADRALTGELFF
v_call: TRBV21-1; d_call: -; j_call: TRBJ1-2; clone_size: few; cdr3_nt: TGTATGGAGAGGAAGAAGGGCTATGGCTACACCTTC; cdr3_aa: CMERKKGYGYTF
v_call: TRBV20-1; d_call: -; j_call: TRBJ1-5; clone_size: -; cdr3_nt: TGCAGTGCTCGACAGAGTTATCGCAATCAGCCCCAGCATTTT; cdr3_aa: CSARQSYRNQPQHF
v_call: TRBV7-6; d_call: -; j_call: TRBJ2-2; clone_size: -; cdr3_nt: TGTGCCAGCAGCCGAAAAACAGAGAGGAGGCTCACCGGGGAGCTGTTTTTT; cdr3_aa: CASSRKTERRLTGELFF
v_call: TRBV10-3; d_call: TRBD2; j_call: TRBJ2-7; clone_size: -; cdr3_nt: TGTGCCACCAAGGGCGGGACTAGTCCCTACGAGCAGTACTTC; cdr3_aa: CATKGGTSPYEQYF
v_call: TRBV7-2; d_call: -; j_call: TRBJ1-1; clone_size: few; cdr3_nt: TGTGCCAGCCTACAGGGACTGAACACTGAAGCTTTCTTT; cdr3_aa: CASLQGLNTEAFF
v_call: TRBV27; d_call: TRBD1; j_call: TRBJ2-7; clone_size: -; cdr3_nt: TGTGCCAGCAGTTTATCGGTTTTAGGGACAGGCTCTTACGAGCAGTACTTC; cdr3_aa: CASSLSVLGTGSYEQYF
v_call: TRBV5-1; d_call: TRBD1; j_call: TRBJ1-1; clone_size: -; cdr3_nt: TGCGCCAGCAGCATCCTTACAGGGGGCACTGAAGCTTTCTTT; cdr3_aa: CASSILTGGTEAFF
v_call: TRBV19; d_call: -; j_call: TRBJ1-1; clone_size: -; cdr3_nt: TGTGCCAGTACCAACCCCGGGAGGAGTGAAGCTTTCTTT; cdr3_aa: CASTNPGRSEAFF
v_call: TRBV5-1; d_call: TRBD1; j_call: TRBJ2-5; clone_size: once; cdr3_nt: TGCGCCAGCAGCCACGGCCCGGGACAGGGTTCAGAGACCCAGTACTTC; cdr3_aa: CASSHGPGQGSETQYF
v_call: TRBV7-2; d_call: TRBD1; j_call: TRBJ2-5; clone_size: -; cdr3_nt: TGTGCCAGCAGCTGGGACAGTGAAGAGACCCAGTACTTC; cdr3_aa: CASSWDSEETQYF
v_call: TRBV11-2; d_call: TRBD1; j_call: TRBJ2-7; clone_size: -; cdr3_nt: TGTGCCAGCAGCCCTCTGGGACAGGGGGCGTACGAGCAGTACTTC; cdr3_aa: CASSPLGQGAYEQYF
v_call: TRBV12-3/TRBV12-4; d_call: TRBD2; j_call: TRBJ2-5; clone_size: many; cdr3_nt: TGTGCCAGCAGTCGCCGACTAGCCCGAGAAGTGGAGACCCAGTACTTC; cdr3_aa: CASSRRLAREVETQYF
v_call: TRBV20-1; d_call: -; j_call: TRBJ2-1; clone_size: few; cdr3_nt: TGCAGTGCTAGAGATAATCGGGCCAGCTCCTACAATGAGCAGTTCTTC; cdr3_aa: CSARDNRASSYNEQFF
v_call: TRBV11-2; d_call: TRBD2; j_call: TRBJ2-3; clone_size: many; cdr3_nt: TGTGCCAGCAGCTTAGAGTTGACTAGCGGGGGATATACAGATACGCAGTATTTT; cdr3_aa: CASSLELTSGGYTDTQYF